This TCR beta chain was obtained from a study of Graves' ophthalmopathy and Graves' hyperthyroidism. With regard to this clonotype: Its antigen is not known.

Amplified material comprised TCR beta CDR3 regions derived from RNA transcripts. After a first-round RT-PCR with HTBI primers, a second-round multiplex PCR was run. TCRdb used MiXCR to reprocess the multiplex PCR reads, holding one entry per CDR3 protein. The repertoire holds about 150,000 distinct CDR3 sequences, with 30% to 45% as singletons. Exclusion criteria comprised other autoimmune diseases, uncontrolled infections, pregnancy or lactation in patients. Study findings and constraints: A model of 13 signatures distinguished ophthalmopathy from stable hyperthyroidism at 87.88% sensitivity and nearly 82% specificity.

The sequence derives from a woman aged 40-49 years with Graves' ophthalmopathy. The source material was peripheral blood.

The CDR3 reads CASSLTPDGYTEAFF. DNA for the CDR3: TGTGCCAGCAGCTTAACCCCGGACGGGTACACTGAAGCTTTCTTT. V gene TRBV7-3 combines with J gene TRBJ1-1; D gene ambiguous. The length of the CDR3 is 15 residues. The germline gives CDR1 SGHTA, CDR2 FQGTGA. Trimming stripped 0 bases from V and 3 bases from J, with 11 bases between.